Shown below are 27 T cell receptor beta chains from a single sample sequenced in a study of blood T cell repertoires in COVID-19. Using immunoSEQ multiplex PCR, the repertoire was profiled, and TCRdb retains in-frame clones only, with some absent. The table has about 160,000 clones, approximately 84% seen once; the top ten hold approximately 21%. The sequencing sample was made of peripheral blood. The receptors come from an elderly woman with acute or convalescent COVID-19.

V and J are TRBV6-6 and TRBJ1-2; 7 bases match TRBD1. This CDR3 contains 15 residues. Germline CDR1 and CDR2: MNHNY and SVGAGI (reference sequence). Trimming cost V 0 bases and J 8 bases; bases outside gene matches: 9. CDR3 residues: CASSYSDRDIGGYTF. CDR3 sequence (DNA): TGTGCCAGCAGTTACTCCGACAGGGACATTGGAGGCTACACCTTC.

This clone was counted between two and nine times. CDR3 region: CASSPMTGKRNTIYF. The DNA of the CDR3 is TGTGCCAGTAGTCCGATGACAGGGAAGAGGAACACCATATATTTT. V gene TRBV19 combines with J gene TRBJ1-3; TRBD1 agrees at 7 bases. The CDR3 extends over 15 amino acids. Germline CDR1 LNHDA, CDR2 SQIVND (reference sequence). Trimming cost V 5 bases and J 7 bases; bases outside gene matches: 11.

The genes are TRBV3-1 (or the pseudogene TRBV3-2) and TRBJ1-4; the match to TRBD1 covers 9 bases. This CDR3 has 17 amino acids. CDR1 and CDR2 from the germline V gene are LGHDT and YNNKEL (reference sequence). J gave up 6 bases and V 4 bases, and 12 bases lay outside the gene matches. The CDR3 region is CASSPVPGQGTDEKLFF. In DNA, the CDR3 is TGTGCCAGCAGCCCAGTCCCGGGACAGGGTACGGATGAAAAACTGTTTTTT.

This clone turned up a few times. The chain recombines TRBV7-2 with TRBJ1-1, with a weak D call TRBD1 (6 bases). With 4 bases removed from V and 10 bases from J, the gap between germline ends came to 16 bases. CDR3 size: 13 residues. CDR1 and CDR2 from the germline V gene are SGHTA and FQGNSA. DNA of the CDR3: TGTGCCAGCAGCTCACGACAGGTTGGCGGAGCTTTCTTT. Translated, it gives CASSSRQVGGAFF.

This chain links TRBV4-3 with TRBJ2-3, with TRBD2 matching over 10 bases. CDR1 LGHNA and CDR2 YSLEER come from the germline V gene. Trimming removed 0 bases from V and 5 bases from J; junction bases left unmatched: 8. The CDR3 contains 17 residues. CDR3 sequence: CASSQDGLAGELDTQYF. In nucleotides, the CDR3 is TGCGCCAGCAGCCAAGATGGGCTAGCGGGAGAACTAGATACGCAGTATTTT.

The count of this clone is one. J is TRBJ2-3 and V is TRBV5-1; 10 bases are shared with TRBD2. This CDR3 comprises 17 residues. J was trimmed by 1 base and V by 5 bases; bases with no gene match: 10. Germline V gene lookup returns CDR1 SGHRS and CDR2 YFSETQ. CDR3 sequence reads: CASSGGSGRPGTDTQYF. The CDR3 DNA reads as TGCGCCAGCAGTGGGGGTAGCGGGAGGCCTGGCACAGATACGCAGTATTTT.

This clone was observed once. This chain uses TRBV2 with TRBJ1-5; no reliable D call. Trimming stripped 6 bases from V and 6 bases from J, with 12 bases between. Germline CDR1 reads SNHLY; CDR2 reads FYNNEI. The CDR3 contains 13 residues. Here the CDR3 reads CASSLIGRQPQHF. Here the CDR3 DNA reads TGTGCCAGCAGCCTTATTGGGCGTCAGCCCCAGCATTTT.

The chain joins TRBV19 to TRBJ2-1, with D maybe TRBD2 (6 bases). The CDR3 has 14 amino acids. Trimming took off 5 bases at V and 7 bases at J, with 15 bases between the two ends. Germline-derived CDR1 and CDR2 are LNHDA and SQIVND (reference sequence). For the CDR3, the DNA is TGTGCCAGTAGTTCGGGAGCTAGAGGGAATGAGCAGTTCTTC. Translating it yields CASSSGARGNEQFF.

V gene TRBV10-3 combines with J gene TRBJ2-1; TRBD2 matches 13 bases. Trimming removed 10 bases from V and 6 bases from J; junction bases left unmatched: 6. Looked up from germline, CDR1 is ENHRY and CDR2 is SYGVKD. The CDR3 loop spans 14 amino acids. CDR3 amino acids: CATRTSGSINEQFF. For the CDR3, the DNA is TGTGCCACCCGGACTAGCGGGAGTATCAATGAGCAGTTCTTC.

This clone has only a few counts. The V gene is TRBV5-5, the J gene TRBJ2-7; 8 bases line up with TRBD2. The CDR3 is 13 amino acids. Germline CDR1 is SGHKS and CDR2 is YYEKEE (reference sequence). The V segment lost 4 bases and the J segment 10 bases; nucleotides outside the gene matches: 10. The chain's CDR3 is CASSRAGALIQYF. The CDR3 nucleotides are TGTGCCAGCAGCCGAGCGGGAGCCCTCATACAGTACTTC.

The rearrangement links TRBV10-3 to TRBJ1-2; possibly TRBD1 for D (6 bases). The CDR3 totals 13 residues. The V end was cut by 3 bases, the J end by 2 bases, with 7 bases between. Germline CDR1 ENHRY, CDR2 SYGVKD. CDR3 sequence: CAISDGTNYGYTF. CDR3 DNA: TGTGCCATCAGTGATGGGACAAACTATGGCTACACCTTC.

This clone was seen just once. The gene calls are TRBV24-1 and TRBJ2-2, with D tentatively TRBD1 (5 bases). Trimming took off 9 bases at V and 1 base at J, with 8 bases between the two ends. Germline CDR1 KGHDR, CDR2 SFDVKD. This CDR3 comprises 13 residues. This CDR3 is CATQGENTGELFF. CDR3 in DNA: TGTGCCACCCAGGGCGAGAACACCGGGGAGCTGTTTTTT.

The CDR3 coding sequence is TGTGCCAGTAGTATGGGCCTTACACGGGGTGAGCAGTTCTTC. Translating it yields CASSMGLTRGEQFF. The chain joins TRBV19 to TRBJ2-1, with a possible D match to TRBD2 (5 bases). Per the germline V gene, CDR1 is LNHDA and CDR2 is SQIVND (reference sequence). This CDR3 has 14 amino acids. V lost 3 bases, J lost 9 bases, and 15 bases lay in between.

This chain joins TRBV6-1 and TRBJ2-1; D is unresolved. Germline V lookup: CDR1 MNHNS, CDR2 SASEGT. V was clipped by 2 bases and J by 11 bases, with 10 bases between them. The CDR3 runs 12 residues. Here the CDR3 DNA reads TGTGCCAGCAGTGAAAGGCAGGCCCAGCAGTTCTTC. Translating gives CASSERQAQQFF.

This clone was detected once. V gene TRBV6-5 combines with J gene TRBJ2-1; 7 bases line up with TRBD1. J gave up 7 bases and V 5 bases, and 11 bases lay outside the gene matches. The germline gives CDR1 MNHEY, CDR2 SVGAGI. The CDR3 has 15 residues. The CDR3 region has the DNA TGTGCCAGCAGTCACGACAGGGCCACCTGGAATGAGCAGTTCTTC. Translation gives CASSHDRATWNEQFF.

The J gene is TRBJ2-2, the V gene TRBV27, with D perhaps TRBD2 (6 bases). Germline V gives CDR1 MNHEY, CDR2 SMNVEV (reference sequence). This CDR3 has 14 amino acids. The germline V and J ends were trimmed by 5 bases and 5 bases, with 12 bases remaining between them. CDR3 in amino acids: CASSEFGRTGELFF. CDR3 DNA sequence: TGTGCCAGCAGTGAATTCGGGAGAACCGGGGAGCTGTTTTTT.

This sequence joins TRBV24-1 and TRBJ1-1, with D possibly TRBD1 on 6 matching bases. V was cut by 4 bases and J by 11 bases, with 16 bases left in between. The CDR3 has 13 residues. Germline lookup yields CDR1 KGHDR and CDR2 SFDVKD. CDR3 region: CATSDSGTNGAFF. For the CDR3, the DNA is TGTGCCACCAGTGACTCCGGGACAAATGGGGCTTTCTTT.

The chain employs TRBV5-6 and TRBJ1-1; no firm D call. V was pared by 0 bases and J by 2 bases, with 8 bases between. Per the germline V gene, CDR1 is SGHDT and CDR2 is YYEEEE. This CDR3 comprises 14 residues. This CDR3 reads CASSLEKHNTEAFF. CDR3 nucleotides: TGTGCCAGCAGCTTGGAGAAGCACAACACTGAAGCTTTCTTT.

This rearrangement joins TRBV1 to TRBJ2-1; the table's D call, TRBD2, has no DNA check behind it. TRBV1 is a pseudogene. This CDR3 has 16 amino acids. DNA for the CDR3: TGCACCAGCAGCCAAGAGACTAGCATCGGCCCCAATGAGCAGTTCTTC. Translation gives CTSSQETSIGPNEQFF.

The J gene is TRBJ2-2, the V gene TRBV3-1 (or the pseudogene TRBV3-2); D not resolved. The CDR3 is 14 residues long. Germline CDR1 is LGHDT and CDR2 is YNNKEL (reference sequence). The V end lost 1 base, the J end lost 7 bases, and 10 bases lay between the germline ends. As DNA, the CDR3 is TGTGCCAGCAGCCAAGGAGGATACGGCGGGGAGCTGTTTTTT. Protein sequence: CASSQGGYGGELFF.

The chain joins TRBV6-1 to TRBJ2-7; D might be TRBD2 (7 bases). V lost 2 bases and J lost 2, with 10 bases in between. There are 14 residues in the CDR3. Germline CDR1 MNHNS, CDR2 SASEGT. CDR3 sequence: CASSEWGGPYEQYF. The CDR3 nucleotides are TGTGCCAGCAGTGAATGGGGGGGGCCCTACGAGCAGTACTTC.

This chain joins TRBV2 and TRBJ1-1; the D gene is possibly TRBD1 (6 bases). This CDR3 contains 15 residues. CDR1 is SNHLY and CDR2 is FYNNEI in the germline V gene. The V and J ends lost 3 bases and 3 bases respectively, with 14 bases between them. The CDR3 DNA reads TGTGCCAGCAGTGATACCGGACAGCCTGACACTGAAGCTTTCTTT. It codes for CASSDTGQPDTEAFF.

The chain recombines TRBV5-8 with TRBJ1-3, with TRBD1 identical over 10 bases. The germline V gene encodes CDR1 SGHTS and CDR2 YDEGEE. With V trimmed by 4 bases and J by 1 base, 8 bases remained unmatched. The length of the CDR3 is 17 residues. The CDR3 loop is CASSPRRGQGSGNTIYF. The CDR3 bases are TGTGCCAGCAGCCCCCGACGGGGACAGGGGTCTGGAAACACCATATATTTT. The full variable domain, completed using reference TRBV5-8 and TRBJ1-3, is EAGVTQSPTHLIKTRGQQATLRCSPISGHTSVYWYQQALGLGLQFLLWYDEGEERNRGNFPPRFSGRQFPNYSSELNVNALELEDSALYLCASSPRRGQGSGNTIYFGEGSWLTVV.

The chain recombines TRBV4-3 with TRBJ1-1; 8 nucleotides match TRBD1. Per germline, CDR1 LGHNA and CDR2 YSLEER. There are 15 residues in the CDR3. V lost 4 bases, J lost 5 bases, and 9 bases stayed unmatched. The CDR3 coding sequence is TGCGCCAGCAGCCCCTATTCGGACAGGGATACTGAAGCTTTCTTT. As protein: CASSPYSDRDTEAFF.

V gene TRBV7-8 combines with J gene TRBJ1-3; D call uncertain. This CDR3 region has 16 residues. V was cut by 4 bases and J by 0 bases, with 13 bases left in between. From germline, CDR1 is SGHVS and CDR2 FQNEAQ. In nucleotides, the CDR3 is TGTGCCAGCAGCTCGTTTTCGGGTAACTCTGGAAACACCATATATTTT. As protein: CASSSFSGNSGNTIYF.

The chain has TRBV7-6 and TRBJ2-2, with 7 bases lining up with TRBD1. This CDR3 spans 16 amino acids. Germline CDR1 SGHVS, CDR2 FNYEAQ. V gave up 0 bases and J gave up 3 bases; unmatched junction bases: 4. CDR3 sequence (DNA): TGTGCCAGCAGCTTAGCCCGGACAGGCTACACCGGGGAGCTGTTTTTT. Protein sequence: CASSLARTGYTGELFF.

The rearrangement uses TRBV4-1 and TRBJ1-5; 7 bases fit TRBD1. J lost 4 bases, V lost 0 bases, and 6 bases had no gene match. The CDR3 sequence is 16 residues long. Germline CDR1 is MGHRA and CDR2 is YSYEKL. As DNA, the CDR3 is TGCGCCAGCAGCCAAGATCGGGGACAGAAAAATCAGCCCCAGCATTTT. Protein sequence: CASSQDRGQKNQPQHF.